Listed below are T cell receptor beta chains from one sample, sequenced in a study of blood T cell repertoires in COVID-19. The repertoire was sequenced with immunoSEQ multiplex PCR; TCRdb's copy has only in-frame clones and lacks some. The sample carries 170,000 or so clones, around 87% recorded once. The sequencing input was peripheral blood. The receptors were gathered from a woman between 65 and 79 years old with COVID-19, enrolled during active disease. Both conserved end residues are part of each CDR3. Each record gives: CDR3 length, D gene, clone size, J gene, V gene, CDR3 DNA, CDR3 protein. The D gene is left open where the match is weak. A clone size is listed for some rows: how often the clone was seen (once, few, many), or a class if it is expanded.

11	TRBD1	NA	TRBJ2-1	TRBV20-1	TGCAGTGCTACTGGGACAGTTGAGCAGTTCTTC	CSATGTVEQFF
13	NA	NA	TRBJ1-6	TRBV7-9	TGTGCCAGCAGCCAAATGGCTAATTCACCCCTCCACTTT	CASSQMANSPLHF
16	TRBD1	once	TRBJ1-1	TRBV5-4	TGTGCCAGCAGCGGAAGACAGGGGTCGCCGAACACTGAAGCTTTCTTT	CASSGRQGSPNTEAFF
14	NA	NA	TRBJ2-3	TRBV27	TGTGCCAGCAGTTTAGGGGCTAGCACAGATACGCAGTATTTT	CASSLGASTDTQYF
17	TRBD2	few	TRBJ2-7	TRBV7-2	TGTGCCAGTGACCCCGGAGTAGCGGGGGGAACCTCCTACGAGCAGTACTTC	CASDPGVAGGTSYEQYF
16	NA	NA	TRBJ2-7	TRBV1	TGCACCCGCAGCCAAGCATCCCGGGACAAACTCTACGAGCAGTACTTC	CTRSQASRDKLYEQYF
12	TRBD1	NA	TRBJ1-2	TRBV30	TGTGCCTGGAGTACGGGACAGTGGGGCTACACCTTC	CAWSTGQWGYTF
15	TRBD2	NA	TRBJ2-1	TRBV28	TGTGCCAGCAGTTTGCAGCGGGAGCTGCTGAATGAGCAGTTCTTC	CASSLQRELLNEQFF
14	TRBD2	few	TRBJ2-3	TRBV6-2/TRBV6-3	TGTGCCAGCAGTTACGGGCTAGCGGGTGATACGCAGTATTTT	CASSYGLAGDTQYF
16	TRBD2	NA	TRBJ2-7	TRBV5-1	TGCGCCAGCAGCTTGGTCTCTAGCGGGGCTTACTACGAGCAGTACTTC	CASSLVSSGAYYEQYF
13	NA	NA	TRBJ2-3	TRBV19	TGTGCCAGTAGTAAGGGGCCGACAGATACGCAGTATTTT	CASSKGPTDTQYF
16	TRBD2	NA	TRBJ2-5	TRBV4-1	TGCGCCAGCAGCCTCCAACTAGCGGGAGGGGGAGAGACCCAGTACTTC	CASSLQLAGGGETQYF
15	NA	NA	TRBJ2-2	TRBV14	TGTGCCAGCAGCCAAAATCTAGCAACTACCGGGGAGCTGTTTTTT	CASSQNLATTGELFF
16	TRBD2	NA	TRBJ2-7	TRBV15	TGTGCCACCAGCAGGCGGCGGGAGGCGGGGGTCTACGAGCAGTACTTC	CATSRRREAGVYEQYF
14	TRBD2	NA	TRBJ2-5	TRBV19	TGTGCCAGTAGTATCCAGACTAGCGGAGAGACCCAGTACTTC	CASSIQTSGETQYF
16	TRBD1	NA	TRBJ2-7	TRBV12-5	TGTGCTAGTGGGCCTACAGGGACAGGGTCTGTGTACGAGCAGTACTTC	CASGPTGTGSVYEQYF
13	NA	few	TRBJ1-1	TRBV6-5	TGTGCCAGCAGTTACCTGGCAAACACTGAAGCTTTCTTT	CASSYLANTEAFF
15	TRBD2	NA	TRBJ2-7	TRBV28	TGTGCCAGCAGTTTATCAGCTAGCGGGGGCGGCGAGCAGTACTTC	CASSLSASGGGEQYF
15	TRBD1	few	TRBJ1-6	TRBV7-9	TGTGCCAGCAGCTTAGGGGTGGACAGGAATTCACCCCTCCACTTT	CASSLGVDRNSPLHF
15	TRBD1	NA	TRBJ2-7	TRBV11-2	TGTGCCAGCAGCTTAAGTGGGACAGATTACTACGAGCAGTACTTC	CASSLSGTDYYEQYF
13	NA	NA	TRBJ2-7	TRBV15	TGTGCCACCAGCAGAGATAGGGGGTACGAGCAGTACTTC	CATSRDRGYEQYF
12	NA	NA	TRBJ2-7	TRBV2	TGTGCCTCCTCGGCGAGCGTCTACGAGCAGTACTTC	CASSASVYEQYF
15	TRBD2	NA	TRBJ2-5	TRBV5-4	TGTGCCAGCAGCTTCGGGAGGGGTACGAGGGAGACCCAGTACTTC	CASSFGRGTRETQYF
15	TRBD1	NA	TRBJ1-5	TRBV18	TGTGCCAGCAGAACAGGGGCGGAAGGCAATCAGCCCCAGCATTTT	CASRTGAEGNQPQHF
13	NA	NA	TRBJ1-1	TRBV5-3	TGTGCCCCCCGCTTGCGGGTGCGTACTGAAGCTTTCTTT	CAPRLRVRTEAFF
13	TRBD2	once	TRBJ2-7	TRBV14	TGTGCCAGCAGCCAAGAACTAGCGGGCGAGCAGTACTTC	CASSQELAGEQYF
17	TRBD1	NA	TRBJ2-1	TRBV7-8	TGTGCCAGCAGCTTACCAACAGGGGGGCCGAGGGGCCATGAGCAGTTCTTC	CASSLPTGGPRGHEQFF
16	TRBD1	few	TRBJ2-7	TRBV5-1	TGCGCCAGCAGCTTGGGGGACAGGGGCCCCGCCTACGAGCAGTACTTC	CASSLGDRGPAYEQYF
14	TRBD1	once	TRBJ1-1	TRBV27	TGTGCCAGCAGCCTGACAGGGGGCAACACTGAAGCTTTCTTT	CASSLTGGNTEAFF
15	NA	NA	TRBJ2-1	TRBV29-1	TGCAGCGTTGAAGTGGTCTCCACAATATACAATGAGCAGTTCTTC	CSVEVVSTIYNEQFF
15	TRBD2	NA	TRBJ2-7	TRBV5-6	TGTGCCAGCAGCTACTGGACTAGCGGGACCTACGAGCAGTACTTC	CASSYWTSGTYEQYF
16	TRBD2	NA	TRBJ2-3	TRBV9	TGTGCCAGCAGCGTAGGGCTAGCGGCTAGCACAGATACGCAGTATTTT	CASSVGLAASTDTQYF
17	NA	NA	TRBJ1-3	TRBV3-1/TRBV3-2	TGTGCCAGCAGCCAAGATCGAGGTCTGATCTCTGGAAACACCATATATTTT	CASSQDRGLISGNTIYF
15	TRBD1	NA	TRBJ1-2	TRBV9	TGTGCCAGCAGCGTAGAGGGACAGGGGTTCTATGGCTACACCTTC	CASSVEGQGFYGYTF
15	NA	once	TRBJ2-2	TRBV11-2	TGTGCCAGCAGCCCTCCCAGGGGAAACACCGGGGAGCTGTTTTTT	CASSPPRGNTGELFF
13	NA	NA	TRBJ2-1	TRBV7-9	TGTGCCAGCAGCCTCGGACAGTCCAATGAGCAGTTCTTC	CASSLGQSNEQFF
14	NA	NA	TRBJ2-1	TRBV5-1	TGCGCCAGCAGCTTCGGACTGTTTAACAATGAGCAGTTCTTC	CASSFGLFNNEQFF
16	TRBD2	NA	TRBJ2-3	TRBV5-1	TGCGCCAGCAGCCGACCACCGACTAGCAATTCAGATACGCAGTATTTT	CASSRPPTSNSDTQYF
15	TRBD1	NA	TRBJ1-2	TRBV5-1	TGCGCCAGCAGCTTGTCTGGGACAGGGTACGAAGGCTACACCTTC	CASSLSGTGYEGYTF
16	TRBD1	few	TRBJ2-7	TRBV5-1	TGCGCCAGCAGCTTGGAGGGCGGACAGGTACCTTACGAGCAGTACTTC	CASSLEGGQVPYEQYF
17	TRBD2	NA	TRBJ2-1	TRBV4-3	TGCGCCAGCAGCCAAGATCCACGCGGGAGGGCCCTCTATGAGCAGTTCTTC	CASSQDPRGRALYEQFF
13	NA	NA	TRBJ2-5	TRBV28	TGTGCCAGCAGTAAACGGGGTCTAGAGACCCAGTACTTC	CASSKRGLETQYF
19	TRBD2	NA	TRBJ2-5	TRBV4-2	TGTGCCAGCAGCCGCGCATCCCGGTCTACTAGCGGGAGGATGGAGACCCAGTACTTC	CASSRASRSTSGRMETQYF
14	TRBD1	NA	TRBJ2-1	TRBV27	TGTGCCAGCAGTCCCCTGGGACAGAACAATGAGCAGTTCTTC	CASSPLGQNNEQFF
12	NA	NA	TRBJ1-1	TRBV5-1	TGCGCCAGCAGCTTACAGGGTTCTGAAGCTTTCTTT	CASSLQGSEAFF
15	TRBD1	few	TRBJ2-1	TRBV7-9	TGTGCCAGCAGCAATCGGGACAGGGATCGTAATGAGCAGTTCTTC	CASSNRDRDRNEQFF
16	NA	NA	TRBJ1-4	TRBV5-1	TGCGCCAGCAGCTTGGGAGGACAGCCAACTAATGAAAAACTGTTTTTT	CASSLGGQPTNEKLFF
18	TRBD1	NA	TRBJ1-3	TRBV7-3	TGTGCCAGCAGCTTAGCTCCCCCAGGGGGCTTAGGTGGAAACACCATATATTTT	CASSLAPPGGLGGNTIYF
14	NA	NA	TRBJ2-1	TRBV12-5	TGTGCTAGTGGTTCTATTACAGGGCCGATTGAGCAGTTCTTC	CASGSITGPIEQFF
20	TRBD2	many	TRBJ2-1	TRBV15	TGTGCCACCAGCCCGATCGCGGGACTAGCGGGCAAAATGGTCGTGGATGAGCAGTTCTTC	CATSPIAGLAGKMVVDEQFF
16	NA	NA	TRBJ1-2	TRBV19	TGTGCCAGTAGTATTTCGGGACTGCGGTCCAACTATGGCTACACCTTC	CASSISGLRSNYGYTF
12	NA	NA	TRBJ1-2	TRBV2	TGTGCCAGCAGCCCCGACCGGGGTGGCTACACCTTC	CASSPDRGGYTF
14	TRBD1	few	TRBJ1-1	TRBV19	TGTGCCAGTAGCATAACAGGGGGCGCCCCTGAAGCTTTCTTT	CASSITGGAPEAFF
15	TRBD1	NA	TRBJ1-5	TRBV7-9	TGTGCCAGCAGCTTCGGACAGGGGAGCAATCAGCCCCAGCATTTT	CASSFGQGSNQPQHF
15	TRBD1	NA	TRBJ2-4	TRBV2	TGTGCCAGCAGTGAGTTAGGGACAGGTTATAACATTCAGTACTTC	CASSELGTGYNIQYF
15	TRBD2	NA	TRBJ2-3	TRBV11-1	TGTGCCAGCAGCTTAGGACTAGCGGACACAGATACGCAGTATTTT	CASSLGLADTDTQYF
14	TRBD1	NA	TRBJ2-7	TRBV5-4	TGTGCCAGTTTTCGGACAGGGGAAAATTCCGAGCAGTACTTC	CASFRTGENSEQYF
16	TRBD1	NA	TRBJ1-5	TRBV18	TGTGCCAGCTCACTAATCCACAGGGGAAACAATCAGCCCCAGCATTTT	CASSLIHRGNNQPQHF